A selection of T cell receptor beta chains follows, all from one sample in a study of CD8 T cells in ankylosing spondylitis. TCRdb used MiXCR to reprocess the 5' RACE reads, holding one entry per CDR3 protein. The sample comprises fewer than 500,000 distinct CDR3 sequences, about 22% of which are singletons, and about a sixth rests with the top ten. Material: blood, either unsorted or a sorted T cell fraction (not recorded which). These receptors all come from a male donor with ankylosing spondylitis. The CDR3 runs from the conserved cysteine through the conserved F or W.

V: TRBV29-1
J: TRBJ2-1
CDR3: CSGTWGTGILYGQFF

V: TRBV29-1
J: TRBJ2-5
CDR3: CSVRTGEETQYF

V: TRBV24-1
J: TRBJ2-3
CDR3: CATSVSGAPDTQYF

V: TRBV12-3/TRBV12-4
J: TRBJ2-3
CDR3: CASSRFGMTSGRAPDTQYF

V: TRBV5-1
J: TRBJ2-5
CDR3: CASTMGPQETQYF

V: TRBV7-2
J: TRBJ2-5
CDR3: CASSYAPSQETQYF

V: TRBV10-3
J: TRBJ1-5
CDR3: CATGRADQPQHF

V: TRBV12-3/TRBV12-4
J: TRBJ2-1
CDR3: CASIHDSNEQFF

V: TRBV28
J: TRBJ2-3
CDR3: CASSLWVAGGPTDTQYF

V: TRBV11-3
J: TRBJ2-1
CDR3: CASSSRQGSGDEQFF

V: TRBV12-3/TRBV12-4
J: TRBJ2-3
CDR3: CASSLDGLAGGTGTDTQYF

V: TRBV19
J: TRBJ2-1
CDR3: CASSRAPSSYNEQFF

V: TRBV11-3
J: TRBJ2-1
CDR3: CASSLGTSDRHEQFF

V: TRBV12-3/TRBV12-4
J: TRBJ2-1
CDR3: CASSLGVHSIGQFF

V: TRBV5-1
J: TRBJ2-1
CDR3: CASSLEPGGDEQFF

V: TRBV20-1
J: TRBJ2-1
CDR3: CSASLPVGRTSYNEQFF

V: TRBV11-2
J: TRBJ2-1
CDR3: CASSLDYRTGSQTSYNEQFF

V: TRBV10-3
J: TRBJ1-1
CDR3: CAISEAMNTEAFF

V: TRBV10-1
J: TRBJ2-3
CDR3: CASSDKGLAVRGDTQYF

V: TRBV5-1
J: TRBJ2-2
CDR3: CASSPLGPSTGELFF

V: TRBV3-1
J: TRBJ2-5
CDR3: CASSQGRGREGGETQYF

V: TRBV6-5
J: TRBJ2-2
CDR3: CASSSGWNTGELFF

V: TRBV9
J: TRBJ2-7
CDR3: CASSVDQGPYEQYF

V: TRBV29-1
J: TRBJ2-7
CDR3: CSVLGGNSYEQYF

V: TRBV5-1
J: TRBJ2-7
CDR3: CASSPGRNSYEQYF

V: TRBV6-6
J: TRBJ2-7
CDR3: CASSLAIDNEQYF

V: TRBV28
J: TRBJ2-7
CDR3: CASKSGAIYEQYF

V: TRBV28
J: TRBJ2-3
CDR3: CATGQGSSRAQYF

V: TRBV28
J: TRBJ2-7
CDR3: CASRLQGYEQYF

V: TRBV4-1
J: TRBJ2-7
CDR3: CASSQATSGYEQYF

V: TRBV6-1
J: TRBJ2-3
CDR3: CASSEAWGGLAGGDTQYF

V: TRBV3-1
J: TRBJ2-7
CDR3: CASSQSPYEQYF

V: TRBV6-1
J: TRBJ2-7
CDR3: CASRVVLSAYEQYF

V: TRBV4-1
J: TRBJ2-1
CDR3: CASSQPPGLNYNEQFF

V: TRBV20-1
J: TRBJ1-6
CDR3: CSAQPHIPDSPLHF

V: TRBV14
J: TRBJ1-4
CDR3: CASRSGGSEKLFF

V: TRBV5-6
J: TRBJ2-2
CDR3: CASSSRRRQGVGTGELFF

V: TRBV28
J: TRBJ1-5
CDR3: CASSLVPRSHQPQHF

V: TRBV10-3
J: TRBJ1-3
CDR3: CAISDSPLRTSGNTIYF

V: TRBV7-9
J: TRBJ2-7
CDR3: CASSAKGWSYEQYF

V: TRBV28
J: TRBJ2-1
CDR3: CASSLSLLGTSGSFEQFF

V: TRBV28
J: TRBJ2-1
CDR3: CASSLEGRGEQFF